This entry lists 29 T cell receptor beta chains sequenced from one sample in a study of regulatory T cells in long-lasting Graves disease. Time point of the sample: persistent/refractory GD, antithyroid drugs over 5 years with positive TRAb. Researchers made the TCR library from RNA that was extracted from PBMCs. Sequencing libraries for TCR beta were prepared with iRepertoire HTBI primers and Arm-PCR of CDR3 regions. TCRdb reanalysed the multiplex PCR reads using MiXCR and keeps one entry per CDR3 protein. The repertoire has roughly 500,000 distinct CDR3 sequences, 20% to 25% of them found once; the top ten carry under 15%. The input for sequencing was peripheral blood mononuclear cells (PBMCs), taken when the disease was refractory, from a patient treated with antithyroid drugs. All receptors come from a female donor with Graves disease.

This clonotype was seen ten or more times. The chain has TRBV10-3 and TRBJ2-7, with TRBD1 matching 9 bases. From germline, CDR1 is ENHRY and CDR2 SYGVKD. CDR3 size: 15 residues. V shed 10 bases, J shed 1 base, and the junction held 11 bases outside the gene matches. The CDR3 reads CATDETGGDSYEQYF. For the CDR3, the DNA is TGTGCCACGGACGAAACAGGGGGCGATTCCTACGAGCAGTACTTC.

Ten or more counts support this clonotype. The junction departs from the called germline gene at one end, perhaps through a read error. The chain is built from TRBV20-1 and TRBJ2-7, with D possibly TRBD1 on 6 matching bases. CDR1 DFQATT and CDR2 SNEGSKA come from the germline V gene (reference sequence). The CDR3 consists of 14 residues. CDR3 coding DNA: TGCAGCGCTAGGGTCCGGACAGCCACCTACGAGCAGTACTTC. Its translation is CSARVRTATYEQYF.

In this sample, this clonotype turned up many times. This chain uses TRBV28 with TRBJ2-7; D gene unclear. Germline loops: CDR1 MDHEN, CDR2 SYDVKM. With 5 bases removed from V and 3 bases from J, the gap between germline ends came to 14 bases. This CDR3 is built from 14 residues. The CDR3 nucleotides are TGTGCCAGCAGTACATGGGCCCTTCACTACGAGCAGTACTTC. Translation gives CASSTWALHYEQYF.

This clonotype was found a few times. CDR3 protein: CASSVASGTGNEQYF. The CDR3 DNA sequence: TGTGCCAGCAGCGTGGCATCCGGGACAGGGAACGAGCAGTACTTC. The V call is TRBV9, the J call TRBJ2-7; TRBD1 matches at 9 bases. The V gene end was trimmed by 2 bases and the J gene end by 5 bases; junction bases not matched to a gene: 8. The CDR3 spans 15 residues. Germline V CDR1 and CDR2: SGDLS, YYNGEE. Full variable domain (rest looked up from reference TRBV9 and TRBJ2-7): DSGVTQTPKHLITATGQRVTLRCSPRSGDLSVYWYQQSLDQGLQFLIQYYNGEERAKGNILERFSAQQFPDLHSELNLSSLELGDSALYFCASSVASGTGNEQYFGPGTRLTVT.

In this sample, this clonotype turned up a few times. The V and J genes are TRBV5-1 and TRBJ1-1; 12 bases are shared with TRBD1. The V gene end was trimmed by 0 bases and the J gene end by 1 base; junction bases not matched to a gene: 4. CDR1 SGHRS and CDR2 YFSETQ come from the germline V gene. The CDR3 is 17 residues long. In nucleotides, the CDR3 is TGCGCCAGCAGCTTGGCCGGGACAGGGGGCAAGAACACTGAAGCTTTCTTT. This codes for CASSLAGTGGKNTEAFF.

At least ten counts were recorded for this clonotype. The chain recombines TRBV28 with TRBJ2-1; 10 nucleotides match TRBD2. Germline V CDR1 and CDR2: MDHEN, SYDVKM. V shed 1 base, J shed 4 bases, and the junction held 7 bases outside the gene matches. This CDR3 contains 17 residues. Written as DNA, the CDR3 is TGTGCCAGCAGTTTATTTGGGCTAGCGGGAGCATACAATGAGCAGTTCTTC. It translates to CASSLFGLAGAYNEQFF.

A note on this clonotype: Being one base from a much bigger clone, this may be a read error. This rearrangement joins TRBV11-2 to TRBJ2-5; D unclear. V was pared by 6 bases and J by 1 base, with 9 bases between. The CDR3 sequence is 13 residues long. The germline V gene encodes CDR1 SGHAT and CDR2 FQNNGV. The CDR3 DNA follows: TGTGCCAGCAGGTCCCCGGGCCAAGAGACCCAGTACTTC. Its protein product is CASRSPGQETQYF.

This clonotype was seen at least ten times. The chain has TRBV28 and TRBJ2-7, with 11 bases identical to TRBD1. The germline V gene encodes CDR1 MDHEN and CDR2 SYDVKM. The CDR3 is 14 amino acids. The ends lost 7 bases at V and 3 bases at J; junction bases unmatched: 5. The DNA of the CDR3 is TGTGCCAGCACCTGGACAGGGGGCTTCTACGAGCAGTACTTC. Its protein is CASTWTGGFYEQYF.

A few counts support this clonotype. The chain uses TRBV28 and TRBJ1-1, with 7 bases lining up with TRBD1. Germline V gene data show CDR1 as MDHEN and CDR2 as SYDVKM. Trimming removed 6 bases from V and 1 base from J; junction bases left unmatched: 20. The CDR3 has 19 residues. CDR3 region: CASSQFDRAPQNQNTEAFF. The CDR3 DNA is TGTGCCAGCAGCCAATTCGACAGGGCCCCCCAAAACCAGAACACTGAAGCTTTCTTT.

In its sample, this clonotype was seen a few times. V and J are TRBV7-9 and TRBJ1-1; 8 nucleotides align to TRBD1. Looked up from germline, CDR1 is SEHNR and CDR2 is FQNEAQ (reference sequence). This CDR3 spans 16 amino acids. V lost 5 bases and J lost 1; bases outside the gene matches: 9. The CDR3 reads CASSQLGGQANTEAFF. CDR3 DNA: TGTGCCAGCAGCCAGTTAGGGGGACAGGCGAACACTGAAGCTTTCTTT.

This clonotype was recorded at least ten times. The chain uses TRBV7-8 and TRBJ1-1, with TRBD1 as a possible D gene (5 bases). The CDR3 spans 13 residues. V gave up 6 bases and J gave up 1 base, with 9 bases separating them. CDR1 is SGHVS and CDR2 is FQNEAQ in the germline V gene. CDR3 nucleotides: TGTGCCAGCAGTATCAGGGCGAACACTGAAGCTTTCTTT. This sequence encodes CASSIRANTEAFF.

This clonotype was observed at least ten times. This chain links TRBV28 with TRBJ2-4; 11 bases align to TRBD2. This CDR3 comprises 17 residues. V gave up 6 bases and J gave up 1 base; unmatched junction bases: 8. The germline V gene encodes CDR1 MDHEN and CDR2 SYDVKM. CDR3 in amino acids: CASRDILAGVAKNIQYF. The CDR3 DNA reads TGTGCCAGCAGAGATATACTAGCGGGAGTTGCCAAAAACATTCAGTACTTC.

For the CDR3, the DNA is TGTGCCAGCAGCCGATTTGCCAGGGAGACGGACACTGAAGCTTTCTTT. It codes for CASSRFARETDTEAFF. The genes are TRBV3-1 and TRBJ1-1, with D possibly TRBD1 on 5 matching bases. CDR3 size: 16 residues. Per the germline V gene, CDR1 is LGHDT and CDR2 is YNNKEL (reference sequence). V lost 4 bases, J lost 3 bases, and 18 bases lay in between. Looking up the rest from reference TRBV3-1 and TRBJ1-1 gives the full variable domain: DTAVSQTPKYLVTQMGNDKSIKCEQNLGHDTMYWYKQDSKKFLKIMFSYNNKELIINETVPNRFSPKSPDKAHLNLHINSLELGDSAVYFCASSRFARETDTEAFFGQGTRLTVV.

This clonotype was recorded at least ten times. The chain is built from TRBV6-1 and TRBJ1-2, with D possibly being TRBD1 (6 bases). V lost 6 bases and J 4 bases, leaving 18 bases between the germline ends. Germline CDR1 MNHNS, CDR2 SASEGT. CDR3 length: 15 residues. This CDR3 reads CASRTPRGGGYGYTF. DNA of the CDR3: TGTGCCAGCAGGACCCCGAGAGGGGGGGGCTATGGCTACACCTTC.

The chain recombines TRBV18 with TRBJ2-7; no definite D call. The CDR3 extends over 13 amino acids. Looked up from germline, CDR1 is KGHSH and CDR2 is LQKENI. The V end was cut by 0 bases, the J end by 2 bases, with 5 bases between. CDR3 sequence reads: CASSPPDAYEQYF. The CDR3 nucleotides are TGTGCCAGCTCACCACCGGACGCCTACGAGCAGTACTTC.

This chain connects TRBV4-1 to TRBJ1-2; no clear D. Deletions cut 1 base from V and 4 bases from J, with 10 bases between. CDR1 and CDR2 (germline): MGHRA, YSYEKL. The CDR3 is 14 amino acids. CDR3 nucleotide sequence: TGCGCCAGCAGCCAAGGTGCCCTAACCTATGGCTACACCTTC. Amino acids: CASSQGALTYGYTF.

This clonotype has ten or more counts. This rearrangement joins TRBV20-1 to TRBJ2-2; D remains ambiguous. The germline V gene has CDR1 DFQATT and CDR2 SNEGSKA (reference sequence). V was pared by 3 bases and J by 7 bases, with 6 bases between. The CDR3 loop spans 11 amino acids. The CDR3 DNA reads TGCAGTGCTAGGTTCAACGGGGAGCTGTTTTTT. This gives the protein CSARFNGELFF.

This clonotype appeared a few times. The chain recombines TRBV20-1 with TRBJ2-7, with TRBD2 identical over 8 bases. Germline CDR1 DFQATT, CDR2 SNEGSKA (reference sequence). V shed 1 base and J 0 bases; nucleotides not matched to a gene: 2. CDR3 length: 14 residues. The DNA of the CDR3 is TGCAGTGCTAGAGGGGCGGGAGGCTCCTACGAGCAGTACTTC. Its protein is CSARGAGGSYEQYF.

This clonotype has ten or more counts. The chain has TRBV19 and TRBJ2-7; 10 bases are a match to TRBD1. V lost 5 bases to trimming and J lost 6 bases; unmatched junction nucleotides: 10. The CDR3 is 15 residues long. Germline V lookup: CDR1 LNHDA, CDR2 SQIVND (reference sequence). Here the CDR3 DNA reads TGTGCCAGTAGTGCGGGACAGGGGTTTTCTGCCGAGCAGTACTTC. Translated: CASSAGQGFSAEQYF.

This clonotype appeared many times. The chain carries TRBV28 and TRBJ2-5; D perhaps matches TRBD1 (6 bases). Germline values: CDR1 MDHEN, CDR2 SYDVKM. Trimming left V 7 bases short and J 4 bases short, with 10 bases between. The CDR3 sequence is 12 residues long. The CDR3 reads CASTAGVETQYF. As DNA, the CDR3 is TGTGCCAGCACAGCAGGGGTAGAGACCCAGTACTTC.

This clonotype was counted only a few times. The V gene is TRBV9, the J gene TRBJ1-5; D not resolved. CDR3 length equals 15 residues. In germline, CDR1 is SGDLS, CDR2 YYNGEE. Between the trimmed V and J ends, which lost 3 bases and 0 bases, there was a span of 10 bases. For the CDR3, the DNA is TGTGCCAGCAGCGCCGACGGAAGTAGCAATCAGCCCCAGCATTTT. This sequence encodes CASSADGSSNQPQHF.

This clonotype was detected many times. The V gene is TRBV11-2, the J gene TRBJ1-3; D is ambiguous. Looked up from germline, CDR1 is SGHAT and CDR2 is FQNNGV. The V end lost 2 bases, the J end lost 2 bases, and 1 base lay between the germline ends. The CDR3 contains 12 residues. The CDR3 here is CASSLTGNTIYF. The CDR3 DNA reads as TGTGCCAGCAGCTTAACTGGAAACACCATATATTTT.

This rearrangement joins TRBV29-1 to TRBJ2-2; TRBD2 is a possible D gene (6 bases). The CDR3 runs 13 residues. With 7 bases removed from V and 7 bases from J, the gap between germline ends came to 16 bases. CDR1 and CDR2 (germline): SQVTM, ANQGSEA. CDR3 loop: CSASQGGDGELFF. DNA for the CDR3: TGCAGCGCCTCTCAGGGAGGTGACGGGGAGCTGTTTTTT.

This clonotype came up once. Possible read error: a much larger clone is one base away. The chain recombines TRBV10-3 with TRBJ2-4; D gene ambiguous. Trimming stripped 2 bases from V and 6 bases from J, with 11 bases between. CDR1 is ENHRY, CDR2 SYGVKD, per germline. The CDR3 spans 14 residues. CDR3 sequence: CAISEGNDGNIQYF. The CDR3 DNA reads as TGTGCCATCAGTGAGGGGAATGATGGAAACATTCAGTACTTC.

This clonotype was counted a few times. CDR3 loop: CASSEFRWGTSGRAADEQYF. CDR3 nucleotide sequence: TGTGCCAGCAGTGAATTCCGGTGGGGAACTAGCGGGAGGGCCGCGGACGAGCAGTACTTC. This chain joins TRBV6-1 and TRBJ2-7; 13 positions agree with TRBD2. The CDR3 extends over 20 amino acids. The V gene's germline CDR1 is MNHNS and CDR2 SASEGT. V was pared by 2 bases and J by 5 bases, with 18 bases of the junction left unmatched.

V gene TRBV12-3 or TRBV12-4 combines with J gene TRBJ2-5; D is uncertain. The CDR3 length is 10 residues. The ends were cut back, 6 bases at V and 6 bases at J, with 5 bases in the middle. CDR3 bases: TGTGCCAGCAGCTCGAAGACCCAGTACTTC. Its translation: CASSSKTQYF.

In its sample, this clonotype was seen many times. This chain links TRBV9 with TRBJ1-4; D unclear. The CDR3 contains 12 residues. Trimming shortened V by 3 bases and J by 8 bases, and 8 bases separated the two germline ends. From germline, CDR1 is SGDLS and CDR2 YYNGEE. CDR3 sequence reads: CASSAEGEKLFF. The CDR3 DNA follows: TGTGCCAGCAGCGCGGAAGGAGAAAAACTGTTTTTT. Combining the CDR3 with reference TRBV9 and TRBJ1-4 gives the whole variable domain DSGVTQTPKHLITATGQRVTLRCSPRSGDLSVYWYQQSLDQGLQFLIQYYNGEERAKGNILERFSAQQFPDLHSELNLSSLELGDSALYFCASSAEGEKLFFGSGTQLSVL.

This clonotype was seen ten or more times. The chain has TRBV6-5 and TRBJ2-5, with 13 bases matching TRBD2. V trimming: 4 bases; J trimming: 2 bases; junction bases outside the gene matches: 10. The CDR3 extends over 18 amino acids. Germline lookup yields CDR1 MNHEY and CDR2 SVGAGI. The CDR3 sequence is CASSFKRLAGGNQETQYF. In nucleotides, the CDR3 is TGTGCCAGCAGTTTCAAAAGACTAGCGGGGGGTAATCAAGAGACCCAGTACTTC.

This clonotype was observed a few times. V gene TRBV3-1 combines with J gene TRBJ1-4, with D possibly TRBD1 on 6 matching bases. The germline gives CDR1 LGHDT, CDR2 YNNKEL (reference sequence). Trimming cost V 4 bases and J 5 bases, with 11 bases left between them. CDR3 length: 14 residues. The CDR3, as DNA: TGTGCCAGCAGCCTGGAACAGGGAAATGAAAAACTGTTTTTT. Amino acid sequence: CASSLEQGNEKLFF.